This TCR beta chain was profiled in a study of T cells after posttransplantation cyclophosphamide. This clone showed up many times. Losses at the gene ends were 0 bases for V and 7 bases for J; bases not matched to a gene: 7. Germline V gene sequence: CDR1 SNHLY, CDR2 FYNNEI. CDR3 size: 15 residues. Sequencing was performed with immunoSEQ multiplex PCR; in TCRdb, only in-frame clones are kept and a portion is missing. Captured here are 38,000 or so clones, none seen once; the top ten comprise roughly 2.5%. The sample was PBMCs. V usage is TRBV2 and J usage is TRBJ2-7, with TRBD2 matching 9 bases. This clonotype was obtained from a man aged 50 to 59 in good health, CMV-negative, and a related stem cell transplant donor. The CDR3 spells CASSEALAGTREQYF. The CDR3, as DNA: TGTGCCAGCAGTGAAGCACTAGCGGGCACGAGAGAGCAGTACTTC.